Listed below are T cell receptor beta chains from one sample, sequenced in a study of T cell responses to AZD1222 COVID-19 vaccine. Clones were read by immunoSEQ multiplex PCR, and TCRdb kept only the in-frame ones, dropping some. This repertoire shows 150,000 to 200,000 clones, approximately 94% found once; its top ten account for about 0.6%. The sequencing here drew on peripheral blood, taken on day 0 of AZD1222 vaccination. The receptors originated from an adult in good health. Each CDR3 is given without its conserved first and last residue. A D gene is named only where the DNA matches it firmly.

>TRBJ2-7|NA|TRBV6-5
ASTVRGDEQY
>TRBJ1-2|TRBD1|TRBV2
ARFTGGRGYT
>TRBJ2-1|NA|TRBV3-1/TRBV3-2
ASSQRQAGINEQF
>TRBJ1-2|NA|TRBV7-2
ASSLSRLPNYGYT
>TRBJ2-5|TRBD2|TRBV19
ASRELAGGRETQY
>TRBJ2-1|TRBD2|TRBV27
ASSFKSGSGYNEQF
>TRBJ1-1|NA|TRBV2
AIQEGDREAF
>TRBJ1-4|TRBD1|TRBV4-1
ASSQTGSNEKLF
>TRBJ2-4|NA|TRBV6-2/TRBV6-3
ASSPTPGLRAKNIQY
>TRBJ1-4|NA|TRBV2
ASSDRGVREKLF
>TRBJ1-3|TRBD1|TRBV9
ASSASTGGGTIY
>TRBJ1-5|NA|TRBV27
ASSPDPGPNQPQH